Listed below are T cell receptor beta chains from one sample, sequenced in a study of T cells after yellow fever vaccination. Each CDR3 protein gets one entry after TCRdb re-called the 5' RACE reads with MiXCR. The table records about 260,000 distinct CDR3 sequences, around 5.3% of them present only once. This specimen was CD4+ T cells sorted from PBMCs, taken on the day of the yellow fever booster vaccination. These receptors all come from a young man who received the YFV17D yellow fever vaccine. Both conserved end residues are part of each CDR3. Each record gives: V gene, D gene, J gene, clone size, CDR3 DNA, CDR3 protein. A D gene is named only where the DNA matches it firmly. Only part of the rows carry a size: once, few, many, or a class if the clone is expanded.

TRBV7-8	TRBD1	TRBJ2-1	many	TGTGCCAGCAGCTTATATGCCAATTTTTGGGACAGGGGGAAAAATGAGCAGTTCTTC	CASSLYANFWDRGKNEQFF
TRBV5-1	-	TRBJ1-3	many	TGCGCCAGCAGCTTGGGCAGGGCGTTTGGAAACACCATATATTTT	CASSLGRAFGNTIYF
TRBV5-1	-	TRBJ2-3	-	TGCGCCAGCAGCTTTGGGGGCGGGGACGAGACAGATACGCAGTATTTT	CASSFGGGDETDTQYF
TRBV20-1	-	TRBJ2-3	few	TGCAGTGCTAGCGGGGGCCCCCGCACAGATACGCAGTATTTT	CSASGGPRTDTQYF
TRBV4-1	-	TRBJ1-6	-	TGCGCCAGCAGCCAAGATTTGTCCCCACCCCACGGGGCCCTCCACTTT	CASSQDLSPPHGALHF
TRBV24-1	-	TRBJ2-2	few	TGTGCCACCAGTGATTTCCGGATCGGGGAGCTGTTTTTT	CATSDFRIGELFF
TRBV6-6	-	TRBJ1-1	-	TGTGCCAGCGTGGGGACCGAAGCTTTCTTT	CASVGTEAFF
TRBV12-3/TRBV12-4	-	TRBJ2-2	many	TGTGCCAGCAGTGAACAGGAGTCCGGGGAGCTGTTTTTT	CASSEQESGELFF
TRBV28	-	TRBJ1-1	-	TGTGCCAGCAGTCCTAGAAGGATCCTGAACACTGAAGCTTTCTTT	CASSPRRILNTEAFF
TRBV12-3/TRBV12-4	-	TRBJ2-5	many	TGTGCCAGCAGTTACCCTATGGGCACCCAGTACTTC	CASSYPMGTQYF
TRBV5-1	TRBD1	TRBJ1-6	many	TGCGCCAGCAGCTCAGAAAAACCGGGACAGGCGACACCCCTCCACTTT	CASSSEKPGQATPLHF
TRBV7-8	-	TRBJ1-5	-	TGTGCCAGCAGCTCAAGTCTCGCTTGGAGCAATCAGCCCCAGCATTTT	CASSSSLAWSNQPQHF
TRBV4-3	-	TRBJ2-3	many	TGCGCCAGCAGCCAAGGTTCGGGGGACACAGATACGCAGTATTTT	CASSQGSGDTDTQYF
TRBV4-1	TRBD2	TRBJ2-1	many	TGCGCCAGCAGCCCTCTGACTAGCGGGGGGGCAAATGAGCAGTTCTTC	CASSPLTSGGANEQFF
TRBV7-2	-	TRBJ2-7	-	TGTGCCAGCAGCTTAAACGGGGGCACCAAGTACGAGCAGTACTTC	CASSLNGGTKYEQYF
TRBV7-6	-	TRBJ2-6	few	TGTGCCAGCAGTCGTCACCATCCTGGGGCCAACGTCCTGACTTTC	CASSRHHPGANVLTF
TRBV11-1	-	TRBJ2-3	few	TGTGCCAGCAGCTTAGTTCCCGAGGATACGCAGTATTTT	CASSLVPEDTQYF
TRBV27	-	TRBJ2-1	-	TGTGCCAGCAGTTCAATACAGGTCTCGGCTTACAATGAGCAGTTCTTC	CASSSIQVSAYNEQFF
TRBV7-9	-	TRBJ1-1	few	TGTGCCAGCAGCTTGACCGACACAATTCGGGGAGGAGCTTTCTTT	CASSLTDTIRGGAFF
TRBV5-1	-	TRBJ2-1	-	TGCGCCAGCAGCTTGGGGGACAACTACAATGAGCAGTTCTTC	CASSLGDNYNEQFF
TRBV4-3	-	TRBJ1-6	few	TGCGCCAGCAGCCAAGATATTCGGAGCTCCTATAATTCACCCCTCCACTTT	CASSQDIRSSYNSPLHF
TRBV5-1	-	TRBJ1-1	many	TGCGCCAGCAGCTTGTTTTTAGGAGTCGAAGCTTTCTTT	CASSLFLGVEAFF
TRBV12-3/TRBV12-4	-	TRBJ2-1	many	TGTGCCAGCAGCCTAACGTATGAGCAGTTCTTC	CASSLTYEQFF
TRBV4-3	-	TRBJ2-2	many	TGCGCCAGCAGGCGGACCCTCAGTGAGGGCGGGGAGCTGTTTTTT	CASRRTLSEGGELFF
TRBV7-2	TRBD1	TRBJ1-2	-	TGTGCCAGCAGTGGACAGGGGGCTGTCGGTGGCTACACCTTC	CASSGQGAVGGYTF
TRBV5-1	TRBD1	TRBJ1-1	many	TGCGCCAGCAGCTCCGGGACAGCGAACACTGAAGCTTTCTTT	CASSSGTANTEAFF
TRBV4-1	TRBD1	TRBJ1-2	few	TGCGCCAGCAGCCAACGGGGGATCCGGACAGGGTATGGCTACACCTTC	CASSQRGIRTGYGYTF
TRBV7-2	-	TRBJ1-5	-	TGTGCCAGCCCTCCCTGCAGGCTTGGTCAGCCCCAGCATTTT	CASPPCRLGQPQHF
TRBV7-9	TRBD1	TRBJ1-5	many	TGTGCCAGCAGCCCCCAGACAGGGGACCAGCCCCAGCATTTT	CASSPQTGDQPQHF
TRBV11-2	-	TRBJ2-7	-	TGTGCCAGCAGCTTTGCGACTAGTCGCGCCTACGAGCAGTACTTC	CASSFATSRAYEQYF
TRBV5-5	-	TRBJ2-7	few	TGTGCCAGCAGCTTGCGGGACTTGTACTACGAGCAGTACTTC	CASSLRDLYYEQYF
TRBV11-2	-	TRBJ2-1	many	TGTGCCAGCAGCTCTCGCTTCCGCAGCGATGAGCAGTTCTTC	CASSSRFRSDEQFF
TRBV20-1	-	TRBJ1-5	many	TGCAGTGCTAGGGGCAGGGGAATTTTACAGCCCCAGCATTTT	CSARGRGILQPQHF
TRBV5-1	TRBD2	TRBJ2-1	many	TGCGCCAGCATGGGGGGGGGAAGAGACGAAAACAATGAGCAGTTCTTC	CASMGGGRDENNEQFF
TRBV12-3/TRBV12-4	-	TRBJ2-7	few	TGTGCCAGCAGTTTAGCTACCCCCAGACCCGAGTACTTC	CASSLATPRPEYF
TRBV20-1	TRBD2	TRBJ2-3	few	TGCAGTGCCCCACTAGCGGGGGATAGCACAGATACGCAGTATTTT	CSAPLAGDSTDTQYF
TRBV5-4	TRBD2	TRBJ2-3	few	TGTGCCAGCAGCTTCAAGCAGCGGGGGAGCACAGATACGCAGTATTTT	CASSFKQRGSTDTQYF
TRBV6-2/TRBV6-3	TRBD2	TRBJ2-3	-	TGTGCCAGCAGTTACCTCTTCGGACTAGCGGGGAATTCAGATACGCAGTATTTT	CASSYLFGLAGNSDTQYF
TRBV5-1	-	TRBJ2-5	many	TGCGCCACCGCAGGGATCAACCAAGAGACCCAGTACTTC	CATAGINQETQYF
TRBV7-9	-	TRBJ2-7	few	TGTGCCAGCAGCCCGAAATCGGGGGCAGCGGCCGCCTACGAGCAGTACTTC	CASSPKSGAAAAYEQYF
TRBV20-1	-	TRBJ1-1	-	TGCAGTGCTAGTCGGGCAGAGAACACTGAAGCTTTCTTT	CSASRAENTEAFF
TRBV5-1	-	TRBJ2-2	many	TGCGCCAGCAGCGGCATAGCGCCGAACACCGGGGAGCTGTTTTTT	CASSGIAPNTGELFF
TRBV5-4	TRBD2	TRBJ2-4	-	TGTGCCAGCAGCCCCGGAGCGGGGGGGGTTTTGGGGAACATTCAGTACTTC	CASSPGAGGVLGNIQYF
TRBV6-1	-	TRBJ2-7	few	TGTGCCAGCAGTACAGGGTTTCACGAGCAGTACTTC	CASSTGFHEQYF
TRBV9	-	TRBJ1-3	few	TGTGCCAGCAGCCCAGAGTACAGAGGAAACACCATATATTTT	CASSPEYRGNTIYF
TRBV4-1	TRBD2	TRBJ2-5	many	TGCGCCAGCAGCCAACTAGCGGGGGTGCCCAGTACCCAGTACTTC	CASSQLAGVPSTQYF
TRBV15	-	TRBJ2-7	few	TGTGCCACCAGCAGCTCCGGGACAATTAACGAGCAGTACTTC	CATSSSGTINEQYF